This T cell receptor beta chain was captured in a study of T cells in Graves' hyperthyroidism and ophthalmopathy. Findings and limits, study-wide: Ophthalmopathy was identified by the model a median 6.5 months ahead of onset. A 13 V-J signature model discriminated ophthalmopathy versus stable hyperthyroidism.

Researchers amplified the TCR beta CDR3 regions from RNA transcripts. RT-PCR in the first round (using the HTBI primer set) targeted the TCR CDR3. In TCRdb, the multiplex PCR reads were re-called with MiXCR into one record per CDR3 protein. The sample includes roughly 200,000 distinct CDR3 sequences, 15% to 20% of them seen just once. The PBMCs had their origin in approximately 10 ml of fresh peripheral blood. In this sample, this clonotype turned up many times. Antigen specificity is unknown. CDR1 and CDR2 from the germline V gene are DFQATT and SNEGSKA (reference sequence). This CDR3 is 14 amino acids long. The V end lost 6 bases, the J end lost 0 bases, and 13 bases lay between the germline ends.

V is TRBV20-1 and J is TRBJ2-3, with D maybe TRBD2 (5 bases). The sequence came from a man aged 40-55 years with Graves' hyperthyroidism. The specimen was blood. CDR3 sequence: CSAGKDSSTDTQYF. CDR3 DNA sequence: TGCAGTGCGGGGAAGGACTCTAGCACAGATACGCAGTATTTT.